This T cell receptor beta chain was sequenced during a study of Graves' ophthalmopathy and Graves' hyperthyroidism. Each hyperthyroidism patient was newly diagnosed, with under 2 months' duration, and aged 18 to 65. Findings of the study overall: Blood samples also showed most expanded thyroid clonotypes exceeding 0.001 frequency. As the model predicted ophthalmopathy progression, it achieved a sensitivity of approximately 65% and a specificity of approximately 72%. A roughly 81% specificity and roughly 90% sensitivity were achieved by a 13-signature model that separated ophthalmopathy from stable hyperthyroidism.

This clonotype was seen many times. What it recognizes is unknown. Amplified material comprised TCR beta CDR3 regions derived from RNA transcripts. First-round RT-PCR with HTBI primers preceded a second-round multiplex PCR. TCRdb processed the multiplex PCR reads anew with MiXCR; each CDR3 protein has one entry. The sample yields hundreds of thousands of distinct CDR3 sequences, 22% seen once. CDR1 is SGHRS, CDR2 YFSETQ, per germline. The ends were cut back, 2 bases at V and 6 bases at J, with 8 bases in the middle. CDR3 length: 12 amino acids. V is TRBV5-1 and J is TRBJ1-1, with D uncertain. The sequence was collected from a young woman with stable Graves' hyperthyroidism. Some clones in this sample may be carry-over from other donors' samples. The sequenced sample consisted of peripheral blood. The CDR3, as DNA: TGCGCCAGCAGCTTTGAGAGAGCTGAAGCTTTCTTT. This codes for CASSFERAEAFF.